Listed below are T cell receptor beta chains from one sample, sequenced in a study of identical twins. TCRdb analysed the 5' RACE reads with MiXCR anew, one entry per CDR3 protein. The sample holds roughly 500,000 distinct CDR3 sequences, about 20% seen once. The same sample was also used in a study of T cells expressing NK-cell markers.

What was sequenced was CD4+ T cells sorted from blood. The receptors shown here come from a woman under 30 in good health. Both conserved end residues are part of each CDR3. D genes are given only for firm matches. Not all rows give a size; the values are once, few, many and, for expanded clones, a class.

D gene: -
clone size: -
J gene: TRBJ2-5
V gene: TRBV5-6
CDR3 protein: CASSLVAAGRETQYF
CDR3 DNA: TGTGCCAGCAGCTTGGTGGCCGCGGGGCGAGAGACCCAGTACTTC

D gene: -
clone size: -
J gene: TRBJ2-1
V gene: TRBV3-1
CDR3 protein: CASSQEERLGEQFF
CDR3 DNA: TGTGCCAGCAGCCAAGAGGAGAGGTTGGGTGAGCAGTTCTTC

D gene: TRBD2
clone size: -
J gene: TRBJ2-1
V gene: TRBV6-2/TRBV6-3
CDR3 protein: CASSSGLGANEQFF
CDR3 DNA: TGTGCCAGCAGCTCAGGACTAGGGGCCAATGAGCAGTTCTTC

D gene: -
clone size: -
J gene: TRBJ2-6
V gene: TRBV7-2
CDR3 protein: CASRIGLGGANVLTF
CDR3 DNA: TGTGCCAGCAGAATTGGTTTGGGCGGGGCCAACGTCCTGACTTTC

D gene: TRBD1
clone size: few
J gene: TRBJ2-5
V gene: TRBV6-1
CDR3 protein: CASILPYRGRQETQYF
CDR3 DNA: TGTGCCAGCATCCTCCCCTACAGGGGCCGCCAAGAGACCCAGTACTTC

D gene: -
clone size: -
J gene: TRBJ1-4
V gene: TRBV6-5
CDR3 protein: CASSSPKEGEKLFF
CDR3 DNA: TGTGCCAGCAGTTCACCCAAAGAAGGTGAAAAACTGTTTTTT

D gene: -
clone size: many
J gene: TRBJ2-3
V gene: TRBV20-1
CDR3 protein: CSAGPRGGGTDTQYF
CDR3 DNA: TGCAGTGCTGGACCCCGTGGTGGTGGCACAGATACGCAGTATTTT

D gene: TRBD1
clone size: -
J gene: TRBJ2-7
V gene: TRBV4-2
CDR3 protein: CASSQPDRAYEQYF
CDR3 DNA: TGTGCCAGCAGCCAACCAGACAGGGCCTACGAGCAGTACTTC

D gene: -
clone size: once
J gene: TRBJ2-3
V gene: TRBV20-1
CDR3 protein: CSAREGPGTQYF
CDR3 DNA: TGCAGTGCTAGAGAGGGACCTGGGACGCAGTATTTT

D gene: -
clone size: -
J gene: TRBJ2-3
V gene: TRBV20-1
CDR3 protein: CSARDLGHSRPDTQYF
CDR3 DNA: TGCAGTGCTAGAGATCTAGGACACTCGCGGCCAGATACGCAGTATTTT

D gene: -
clone size: -
J gene: TRBJ1-1
V gene: TRBV24-1
CDR3 protein: CATSAGDLGDTEAFF
CDR3 DNA: TGTGCCACCAGTGCGGGCGACCTCGGTGACACTGAAGCTTTCTTT

D gene: TRBD1
clone size: -
J gene: TRBJ2-5
V gene: TRBV5-8
CDR3 protein: CASSLIRDRGQETQYF
CDR3 DNA: TGTGCCAGCAGCTTGATACGGGACAGGGGGCAAGAGACCCAGTACTTC

D gene: -
clone size: -
J gene: TRBJ1-1
V gene: TRBV11-1
CDR3 protein: CASSLEQGLRGKLTEAFF
CDR3 DNA: TGTGCCAGCAGCTTAGAGCAGGGCCTCAGGGGCAAACTCACTGAAGCTTTCTTT

D gene: -
clone size: -
J gene: TRBJ1-1
V gene: TRBV7-2
CDR3 protein: CASSLLRLMNTEAFF
CDR3 DNA: TGTGCCAGCAGCTTACTCCGTCTTATGAACACTGAAGCTTTCTTT

D gene: -
clone size: many
J gene: TRBJ2-7
V gene: TRBV5-1
CDR3 protein: CASSRDVTSYEQYF
CDR3 DNA: TGCGCCAGCAGCCGAGACGTAACCTCCTACGAGCAGTACTTC

D gene: -
clone size: few
J gene: TRBJ2-7
V gene: TRBV20-1
CDR3 protein: CSAMTALTGLEQYF
CDR3 DNA: TGCAGTGCTATGACCGCCCTTACAGGGCTCGAGCAGTACTTC

D gene: -
clone size: -
J gene: TRBJ2-7
V gene: TRBV12-3/TRBV12-4
CDR3 protein: CGSSSHSERSYEQYF
CDR3 DNA: TGTGGCAGCAGTTCCCACAGCGAACGGTCCTACGAGCAGTACTTC

D gene: TRBD2
clone size: few
J gene: TRBJ2-1
V gene: TRBV5-1
CDR3 protein: CASRRTSGANEQFF
CDR3 DNA: TGCGCCAGCAGGAGGACTAGCGGGGCGAATGAGCAGTTCTTC

D gene: -
clone size: -
J gene: TRBJ2-1
V gene: TRBV7-2
CDR3 protein: CASSPQMGLSYNEQFF
CDR3 DNA: TGTGCCAGCAGCCCCCAGATGGGCCTCTCCTACAATGAGCAGTTCTTC

D gene: TRBD2
clone size: few
J gene: TRBJ2-3
V gene: TRBV25-1
CDR3 protein: CASSEGTSGITDTQYF
CDR3 DNA: TGTGCCAGCAGTGAAGGGACTAGCGGAATCACAGATACGCAGTATTTT

D gene: -
clone size: -
J gene: TRBJ2-7
V gene: TRBV5-1
CDR3 protein: CASSLGGGFPDF
CDR3 DNA: TGCGCCAGCAGCTTGGGGGGGGGCTTTCCGGACTTC

D gene: -
clone size: -
J gene: TRBJ1-5
V gene: TRBV15
CDR3 protein: CATSRVENNQPQHF
CDR3 DNA: TGTGCCACCAGCCGAGTGGAAAACAATCAGCCCCAGCATTTT

D gene: -
clone size: few
J gene: TRBJ2-1
V gene: TRBV15
CDR3 protein: CATSRDTLAHEQFF
CDR3 DNA: TGTGCCACCAGCAGAGATACCCTCGCCCATGAGCAGTTCTTC

D gene: -
clone size: few
J gene: TRBJ2-7
V gene: TRBV7-2
CDR3 protein: CASSLIGRGGSSYEQYF
CDR3 DNA: TGTGCCAGCAGCTTAATCGGTCGCGGGGGCAGCTCCTACGAGCAGTACTTC

D gene: TRBD2
clone size: few
J gene: TRBJ2-3
V gene: TRBV6-1
CDR3 protein: CASSPSTGTSGRGTQYF
CDR3 DNA: TGTGCCAGCAGTCCTTCAACCGGGACTAGCGGGCGAGGTACGCAGTATTTT

D gene: -
clone size: few
J gene: TRBJ1-4
V gene: TRBV12-3/TRBV12-4
CDR3 protein: CASSPHPGWGAGEKLFF
CDR3 DNA: TGTGCCAGCAGTCCCCACCCTGGATGGGGGGCGGGCGAAAAACTGTTTTTT

D gene: TRBD2
clone size: -
J gene: TRBJ2-7
V gene: TRBV5-8
CDR3 protein: CASTLLPGGSYEQYF
CDR3 DNA: TGTGCCAGCACCTTACTCCCGGGAGGTTCCTACGAGCAGTACTTC

D gene: -
clone size: many
J gene: TRBJ2-2
V gene: TRBV6-1
CDR3 protein: CASRFDRNTGELFF
CDR3 DNA: TGTGCCAGCAGATTTGACAGGAACACCGGGGAGCTGTTTTTT

D gene: -
clone size: -
J gene: TRBJ1-1
V gene: TRBV6-1
CDR3 protein: CATTLNTEAFF
CDR3 DNA: TGTGCCACCACCCTTAACACTGAAGCTTTCTTT

D gene: -
clone size: -
J gene: TRBJ2-1
V gene: TRBV7-2
CDR3 protein: CASTRQDNEQFF
CDR3 DNA: TGTGCCAGCACCCGACAGGACAATGAGCAGTTCTTC

D gene: -
clone size: -
J gene: TRBJ1-3
V gene: TRBV15
CDR3 protein: CATSRDSAFSGNTIYF
CDR3 DNA: TGTGCCACCAGCAGAGATTCGGCGTTCTCTGGAAACACCATATATTTT

D gene: -
clone size: -
J gene: TRBJ1-2
V gene: TRBV6-5
CDR3 protein: CASSLGGVDYGYTF
CDR3 DNA: TGTGCCAGCAGTTTAGGGGGTGTAGACTATGGCTACACCTTC

D gene: TRBD2
clone size: -
J gene: TRBJ2-2
V gene: TRBV10-3
CDR3 protein: CAGREGNTGELFF
CDR3 DNA: TGTGCCGGCAGGGAGGGGAACACCGGGGAGCTGTTTTTT

D gene: TRBD2
clone size: -
J gene: TRBJ2-3
V gene: TRBV11-2
CDR3 protein: CASSLILDVAGVATDTQYF
CDR3 DNA: TGTGCCAGCAGCTTAATTTTGGACGTAGCGGGTGTCGCTACAGATACGCAGTATTTT

D gene: -
clone size: -
J gene: TRBJ2-7
V gene: TRBV20-1
CDR3 protein: CSVKGPAGQYF
CDR3 DNA: TGCAGTGTTAAGGGCCCCGCGGGGCAGTACTTC

D gene: -
clone size: few
J gene: TRBJ1-1
V gene: TRBV10-3
CDR3 protein: CAISGAGVTEAFF
CDR3 DNA: TGTGCCATCAGTGGGGCAGGGGTAACTGAAGCTTTCTTT

D gene: -
clone size: -
J gene: TRBJ2-5
V gene: TRBV20-1
CDR3 protein: CSARNKGPETQYF
CDR3 DNA: TGCAGTGCTAGAAACAAGGGGCCCGAGACCCAGTACTTC

D gene: TRBD2
clone size: few
J gene: TRBJ2-1
V gene: TRBV20-1
CDR3 protein: CSAAPGGGLFNEQFF
CDR3 DNA: TGCAGTGCTGCGCCGGGGGGGGGTTTATTCAATGAGCAGTTCTTC

D gene: -
clone size: few
J gene: TRBJ1-1
V gene: TRBV12-3/TRBV12-4
CDR3 protein: CASSSSQGSYTEAFF
CDR3 DNA: TGTGCCAGCAGTAGTTCCCAGGGGTCTTACACTGAAGCTTTCTTT

D gene: -
clone size: -
J gene: TRBJ1-5
V gene: TRBV12-3/TRBV12-4
CDR3 protein: CASSRGVQPQHF
CDR3 DNA: TGTGCCAGCTCCCGGGGAGTTCAGCCCCAGCATTTT

D gene: -
clone size: many
J gene: TRBJ2-1
V gene: TRBV12-3/TRBV12-4
CDR3 protein: CASREQAAEQFF
CDR3 DNA: TGTGCCAGCAGAGAACAGGCAGCTGAGCAGTTCTTC

D gene: -
clone size: -
J gene: TRBJ2-7
V gene: TRBV5-1
CDR3 protein: CATSHPSSYEQYF
CDR3 DNA: TGCGCCACCTCACACCCGAGCTCCTACGAGCAGTACTTC

D gene: -
clone size: few
J gene: TRBJ2-7
V gene: TRBV10-3
CDR3 protein: CAISEDFRSQYF
CDR3 DNA: TGTGCCATCAGTGAGGACTTTAGGTCGCAGTACTTC

D gene: TRBD2
clone size: few
J gene: TRBJ2-7
V gene: TRBV7-6
CDR3 protein: CASSLLFSGNSYEQYF
CDR3 DNA: TGTGCCAGCAGCTTGCTGTTTAGCGGGAATTCCTACGAGCAGTACTTC

D gene: -
clone size: -
J gene: TRBJ2-7
V gene: TRBV12-3/TRBV12-4
CDR3 protein: CASSLWGVRGPYEQYF
CDR3 DNA: TGTGCCAGCAGTTTATGGGGAGTTAGGGGTCCTTACGAGCAGTACTTC

D gene: TRBD2
clone size: -
J gene: TRBJ2-1
V gene: TRBV7-1
CDR3 protein: CASRKGLAGGRPDITIYNEQFF
CDR3 DNA: TGTGCCAGCAGAAAAGGACTAGCGGGAGGGCGACCAGACATAACCATTTACAATGAGCAGTTCTTC

D gene: -
clone size: -
J gene: TRBJ2-3
V gene: TRBV4-3
CDR3 protein: CASSQSQPGTYADTQYF
CDR3 DNA: TGCGCCAGCAGCCAATCCCAGCCGGGTACTTATGCAGATACGCAGTATTTT

D gene: -
clone size: few
J gene: TRBJ2-2
V gene: TRBV10-3
CDR3 protein: CAISDRFEGELFF
CDR3 DNA: TGTGCCATCAGTGACCGTTTTGAAGGGGAGCTGTTTTTT

D gene: -
clone size: -
J gene: TRBJ2-1
V gene: TRBV11-1
CDR3 protein: CASSLASWSSYNEQFF
CDR3 DNA: TGTGCCAGCAGCTTAGCCAGCTGGAGTAGCTACAATGAGCAGTTCTTC

D gene: -
clone size: -
J gene: TRBJ1-6
V gene: TRBV6-5
CDR3 protein: CASSYPPGLPLHF
CDR3 DNA: TGTGCCAGCAGTTACCCGCCTGGACTCCCCCTCCACTTT

D gene: TRBD1
clone size: few
J gene: TRBJ1-6
V gene: TRBV7-2
CDR3 protein: CASSLTGGYGSPLHF
CDR3 DNA: TGTGCCAGCAGCCTGACAGGGGGTTATGGTTCACCCCTCCACTTT

D gene: TRBD2
clone size: -
J gene: TRBJ2-1
V gene: TRBV5-1
CDR3 protein: CASSSKRGYNEQFF
CDR3 DNA: TGCGCCAGCAGCTCCAAGCGGGGATACAATGAGCAGTTCTTC

D gene: TRBD2
clone size: -
J gene: TRBJ2-7
V gene: TRBV20-1
CDR3 protein: CSARGARAGGNYEQYF
CDR3 DNA: TGCAGTGCTAGAGGGGCGAGGGCGGGAGGTAACTACGAGCAGTACTTC